These 14 T cell receptor beta chains originate from one sample sequenced in a study of STAT5B mutations in CD4+ large granular lymphocyte leukemia. Here immunoSEQ multiplex PCR was the method, and the copy in TCRdb shows in-frame clones only, minus some. The sample consists of about 23,000 clones, 79% of them appearing once. The sample was CD4+ T cells from blood buffy coats. The receptors here all came from a human donor in good health.

This chain links TRBV2 with TRBJ2-1, with D perhaps TRBD1 (5 bases). Germline assignment: CDR1 SNHLY and CDR2 FYNNEI. The CDR3 runs 18 residues. Trimming removed 4 bases from V and 0 bases from J, with 19 bases in between. The CDR3 protein is CASSVPGQGLSSYNEQFF. In DNA form, the CDR3 reads TGTGCCAGCAGTGTTCCGGGTCAGGGATTGAGCTCCTACAATGAGCAGTTCTTC.

The V and J genes are TRBV9 and TRBJ2-7; D might be TRBD1 (7 bases). Trimming cost V 4 bases and J 6 bases, with 20 bases left between them. Germline assignment: CDR1 SGDLS and CDR2 YYNGEE. The CDR3 loop spans 15 amino acids. CDR3 coding DNA: TGTGCCAGCAGCCCCCACGGTACAGGGGAGGTCGAGCAGTACTTC. It codes for CASSPHGTGEVEQYF.

V usage is TRBV18 and J usage is TRBJ2-7, with TRBD1 matching 7 bases. Trimming removed 2 bases from V and 3 bases from J; junction bases left unmatched: 4. The V gene's germline CDR1 is KGHSH and CDR2 LQKENI. There are 14 residues in the CDR3. Here the CDR3 DNA reads TGTGCCAGCTCACCAAATACAGGGGTCTACGAGCAGTACTTC. It is translated as CASSPNTGVYEQYF.

The chain recombines TRBV27 with TRBJ2-1; D unclear. This CDR3 comprises 17 residues. Looked up from germline, CDR1 is MNHEY and CDR2 is SMNVEV (reference sequence). V lost 0 bases and J 0 bases, leaving 12 bases between the germline ends. In DNA form, the CDR3 reads TGTGCCAGCAGTTTATCAGGAAACCCCGTCTCCTACAATGAGCAGTTCTTC. Protein sequence: CASSLSGNPVSYNEQFF.

J is TRBJ2-7 and V is TRBV5-1; D not resolved. Germline CDR1 SGHRS, CDR2 YFSETQ. Trimming took 0 bases from V and 6 from J, leaving 13 bases between them. The CDR3 length is 14 residues. The CDR3 is CASSLDVDPSEQYF. Here the CDR3 DNA reads TGCGCCAGCAGCTTGGACGTGGACCCCTCCGAGCAGTACTTC.

CDR3 protein: CASSSRRGNSGNTIYF. Here the CDR3 DNA reads TGTGCCAGCAGCTCGAGGAGGGGCAACTCTGGAAACACCATATATTTT. The chain carries TRBV7-6 and TRBJ1-3, with a weak D call TRBD1 (5 bases). CDR1 and CDR2 from the germline V gene are SGHVS and FNYEAQ. The CDR3 loop spans 16 amino acids. Trimming shortened V by 4 bases and J by 0 bases, and 13 bases separated the two germline ends. The full variable domain, in which reference TRBV7-6 and TRBJ1-3 provide the parts outside the CDR3, is GAGVSQSPRYKVTKRGQDVALRCDPISGHVSLYWYRQALGQGPEFLTYFNYEAQQDKSGLPNDRFSAERPEGSISTLTIQRTEQRDSAMYRCASSSRRGNSGNTIYFGEGSWLTVV.

In its sample, this clone was seen a few times. The chain employs TRBV7-9 and TRBJ1-5; no definite D call. The germline V gene has CDR1 SEHNR and CDR2 FQNEAQ (reference sequence). CDR3 length equals 15 residues. V was cut by 1 base and J by 1 base, with 8 bases left in between. This CDR3 reads CASSLGQHSNQPQHF. The CDR3 DNA follows: TGTGCCAGCAGCTTAGGGCAACACAGCAATCAGCCCCAGCATTTT. Full variable domain (outside the CDR3, taken from reference TRBV7-9 and TRBJ1-5): DTGVSQNPRHKITKRGQNVTFRCDPISEHNRLYWYRQTLGQGPEFLTYFQNEAQLEKSRLLSDRFSAERPKGSFSTLEIQRTEQGDSAMYLCASSLGQHSNQPQHFGDGTRLSIL.

This clone came up once. The V and J genes are TRBV6-6 and TRBJ2-2; 10 nucleotides match TRBD2. V was pared by 10 bases and J by 7 bases, with 9 bases of the junction left unmatched. The length of the CDR3 is 14 residues. The germline gives CDR1 MNHNY, CDR2 SVGAGI (reference sequence). CDR3 loop: CAISASGSDGELFF. CDR3 sequence (DNA): TGTGCCATCAGCGCTAGCGGGAGTGACGGGGAGCTGTTTTTT.

The V and J genes are TRBV4-1 and TRBJ2-5, with TRBD2 matching 7 bases. The closer fit of TRBJ2-7 to the DNA end suggests the J call may be wrong. The germline V gene has CDR1 MGHRA and CDR2 YSYEKL. The CDR3 has 15 amino acids. The CDR3 nucleotides read TGCGCCAGCAGCCAACCGTTGACTAGCTTCTACGAGCAGTACTTC. Residues: CASSQPLTSFYEQYF.

This chain uses TRBV6-5 with TRBJ2-5; TRBD2 is a possible D gene (5 bases). CDR3 length: 13 amino acids. With 8 bases removed from V and 2 bases from J, the gap between germline ends came to 12 bases. Germline V lookup: CDR1 MNHEY, CDR2 SVGAGI. The CDR3 bases are TGTGCCAGCCGAGGGATGGGACAAGAGACCCAGTACTTC. It specifies CASRGMGQETQYF.

This clone came up a few times. This sequence joins TRBV30 and TRBJ1-2; D unresolved. Germline V CDR1 and CDR2: GTSNPN, SVGIG (reference sequence). V was trimmed by 5 bases and J by 4 bases, leaving 17 bases between them. The CDR3 spans 14 residues. CDR3 amino acids: CAWYPGSIPYGYTF. In DNA, the CDR3 is TGTGCCTGGTACCCCGGGTCGATTCCCTATGGCTACACCTTC.

The CDR3 is CAISVVGNTEAFF. The CDR3 nucleotides read TGTGCCATCAGTGTGGTTGGAAACACTGAAGCTTTCTTT. J is TRBJ1-1 and V is TRBV10-3, with unresolved D. Germline CDR1 is ENHRY and CDR2 is SYGVKD. There are 13 residues in the CDR3. Trimming stripped 4 bases from V and 2 bases from J, with 8 bases between.

The chain combines TRBV7-2 with TRBJ2-7; D might be TRBD2 (6 bases). Germline V gene data show CDR1 as SGHTA and CDR2 as FQGNSA. V gave up 5 bases and J gave up 5 bases, with 16 bases separating them. The CDR3 totals 14 residues. CDR3 residues: CASSEASALHEQYF. The DNA of the CDR3 is TGTGCCAGCAGCGAGGCTAGCGCCCTCCACGAGCAGTACTTC.

V is TRBV7-2 and J is TRBJ2-5, with a tentative D call TRBD2 (6 bases). The CDR3 contains 15 residues. The V and J ends lost 3 bases and 5 bases respectively, with 16 bases between them. Germline V CDR1 and CDR2: SGHTA, FQGNSA. DNA for the CDR3: TGTGCCAGCAGCTTTAACCCGGGAGAGGGGGAGACCCAGTACTTC. Translating it yields CASSFNPGEGETQYF.